This TCR beta chain was recorded in a study of T cell responses to AZD1222 COVID-19 vaccine. This clone was counted a single time. Trimming cost V 6 bases and J 1 base; bases outside gene matches: 8. The CDR3 has 15 amino acids. The V gene's germline CDR1 is MNHEY and CDR2 SVGAGI. Data came from immunoSEQ multiplex PCR; TCRdb stores just in-frame clones and leaves some out. In the table there are approximately 150,000 clones, less than 95% of which are singletons. The sequence was obtained from an adult in good health. The chain joins TRBV6-5 to TRBJ1-2; 7 positions agree with TRBD1. The material sequenced was peripheral blood, taken on day 0 of AZD1222 vaccination. CDR3 sequence: CASRDRQGVNYGYTF. DNA of the CDR3: TGTGCCAGCAGGGACCGACAGGGAGTTAACTATGGCTACACCTTC.